This T cell receptor (beta chain) comes out of a study of brain T cells in children with intractable seizures (dated by TCRdb to the early 2020s). With respect to the entire study: Resected brain tissue from 45 to 60 pediatric epilepsy surgery cases was first screened for immune gene transcripts using a NanoString immunology panel. Of the roughly 12 selected surgery cases, pre-surgery blood was also sequenced for eight, so four had brain tissue only. The paper as a whole reports these results and caveats: Because sequencing depth was different between pre-surgery and post-surgery blood, clones absent from the pre-surgery sample may reflect undersampling. The patients' HCMV serostatus was not known, and viral specificity was inferred solely from CDR3 sequence similarity.

TCR beta chain sequences were generated from genomic DNA using the immunoSEQ assay. In the original analysis: CDR3 sequences that did not begin with the conserved framework cysteine at position 104 were removed by hand. To get clonality, the normalized Shannon's Diversity Index was subtracted from one, giving values from 0 (maximal diversity) to 1 (oligoclonal). Chi-squared comparison-of-proportions tests were used to check whether the frequency of the same CDR3 differed between samples, for example brain versus blood. Public clonotypes were found through immuneACCESS searches, while the VDJdb browser was used to judge similarity to known antiviral clonotypes. Imported from immuneACCESS, the table was reduced by TCRdb to in-frame sequences with V and J called. These copies leave out some clones; in studies compared against another copy, an unresolved V gene accounts for under half, and the cause of the remainder is not known. That table furnishes V, J and clone size, whereas the DNA furnished D and trimming. For this sample the table gives under 400,000 clones, of which 85% to 95% were detected only once. The ten biggest clones cover about 5.8% of the sample.

The sample's time point label, decoded: blood from clinic visit 5 months post-surgery; TSC patient then seizure free. The surgery cases with the highest brain T cell transcript signatures were chosen for TCR beta chain sequencing of brain tissue, and also of blood when blood was available. Before surgery, patients had received at least one anti-epileptic drug. The TCR-sequenced patients were children whose drug-resistant epilepsy was caused by tuberous sclerosis complex, focal cortical dysplasia, Rasmussen encephalitis or hemimegalencephaly. The Monarch genomic DNA purification kit was used to extract bulk genomic DNA from unsorted brain tissue and whole blood. Points on this clone: Its antigen has not been determined. Base quality data are lacking; no much larger clone is found one base away.

The CDR1 and CDR2 encoded by the germline V gene (reference sequence) are MNHNY and SVGAGI. V and J are trimmed by 1 base and 6 bases, and the gene matches miss 1 base of the junction. Its CDR3 holds 14 amino acids, cysteine through phenylalanine. The kept DNA is CDR3 alone, 42 bases in frame from the first base. The V and J genes are TRBV6-6 and TRBJ2-1; the central 9 bases match TRBD1. The clonotype was recovered from a boy under two years old with tuberous sclerosis and intractable seizures. The sample here was peripheral blood, taken roughly 5 months after surgery. The CDR3 sequence is CASSYWGQGNEQFF. The sequenced DNA: TGTGCCAGCAGTTACTGGGGACAGGGCAATGAGCAGTTCTTC.